A single T cell receptor (beta chain) is shown here with its context. In the original processing: Estimated nucleated cell counts came from reference gene primer amplification. TCRdb's table, derived via immunoSEQ multiplex PCR, lists solely in-frame clones and lacks some. V, J and clone size are those of that table, while D and trimming were read from the DNA. The sample holds roughly 49,000 clones, about 81% seen once. The data originate from a study of blood T cell repertoires in COVID-19. On the study more broadly: Samples of COVID-19 (acute and convalescent) were obtained from the United States, Italy and Spain. PBMCs, B-cell-depleted T cells, or T cells provided the cDNA or gDNA that made up the material.

With V trimmed by 6 bases and J by 4 bases, 10 bases remained unmatched. CDR1 is MNHEY and CDR2 is SMNVEV in the germline V gene (reference sequence). This CDR3 contains 16 residues. The receptor comes from a man aged 45-60 years with active COVID-19. The gene calls are TRBV27 and TRBJ1-3; TRBD1 aligns across 9 bases. The sequenced sample consisted of peripheral blood. CDR3 region: CASSKGQGTLGNTIYF. CDR3 sequence (DNA): TGTGCCAGCAGCAAAGGACAGGGGACCCTCGGAAACACCATATATTTT.